The present entry profiles one TCR beta chain with its context. Profiling relied on immunoSEQ multiplex PCR, and the TCRdb table lists in-frame clones only, not all of them. The sample records roughly 200,000 clones, over 75% being singletons. The source of the sample is a study of blood T cell repertoires in COVID-19. Study background: Acute and convalescent COVID-19 samples came from the United States, Italy and Spain. From T cells, B-cell-depleted T cells, or PBMCs came the material, which was cDNA or gDNA.

This sequence was found in a man aged 50 to 60 with acute or convalescent COVID-19. Sample: peripheral blood.

DNA of the CDR3: TGTGCCAGCAGTTTATTCGGCTCTGGAAACACCATATATTTT. Residues: CASSLFGSGNTIYF. The V call is TRBV28, the J call TRBJ1-3; D gene unclear. V lost 1 base and J lost 0, with 4 bases in between. The CDR3 spans 14 residues. Germline CDR1 and CDR2: MDHEN and SYDVKM.